This T cell receptor (beta chain) emerged from a study of response to subunit inactivated influenza vaccine. Findings and limits, study-wide: Authors suggested each seasonal influenza vaccination recruits few new T cells.

TCRdb used MiXCR to reprocess the RT-PCR reads, holding one entry per CDR3 protein. This table holds 650,000 to 800,000 distinct CDR3 sequences, approximately 15% found once. For this clonotype: Its specificity is unknown.

The CDR3 covers 14 residues. The trim removed 6 bases at V and 5 bases at J, leaving 5 bases unmatched. Germline CDR1 is ENHRY and CDR2 is SYGVKD. The material sequenced was PBMCs from blood, taken 14 days before vaccination. This chain connects TRBV10-3 to TRBJ1-5; TRBD1 agrees at 9 bases. This receptor was identified in a man between 50 and 59 years old who received an inactivated influenza vaccine. The CDR3 here is CAISDRGEDQPQHF. The CDR3 bases are TGTGCCATCAGCGACAGGGGGGAGGATCAGCCCCAGCATTTT.